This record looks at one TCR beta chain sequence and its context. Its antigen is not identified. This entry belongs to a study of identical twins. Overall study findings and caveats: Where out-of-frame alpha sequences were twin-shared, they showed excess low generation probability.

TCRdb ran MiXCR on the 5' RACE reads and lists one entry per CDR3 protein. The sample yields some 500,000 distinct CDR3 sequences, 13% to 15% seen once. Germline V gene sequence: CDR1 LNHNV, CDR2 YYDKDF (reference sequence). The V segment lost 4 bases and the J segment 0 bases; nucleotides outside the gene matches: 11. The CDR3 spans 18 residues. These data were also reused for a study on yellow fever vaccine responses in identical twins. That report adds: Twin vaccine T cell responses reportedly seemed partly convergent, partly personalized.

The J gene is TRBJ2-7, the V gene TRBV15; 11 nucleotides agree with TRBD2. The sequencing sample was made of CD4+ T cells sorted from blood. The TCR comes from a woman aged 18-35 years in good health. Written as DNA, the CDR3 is TGTGCCACCAGCAAAAACCCCGGGACTAGCGGAAGCTCCTACGAGCAGTACTTC. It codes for CATSKNPGTSGSSYEQYF. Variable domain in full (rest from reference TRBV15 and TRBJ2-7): DAMVIQNPRYQVTQFGKPVTLSCSQTLNHNVMYWYQQKSSQAPKLLFHYYDKDFNNEADTPDNFQSRRPNTSFCFLDIRSPGLGDTAMYLCATSKNPGTSGSSYEQYFGPGTRLTVT.